This T cell receptor (beta chain) originates from a study of blood T cell repertoires in COVID-19. CDR3 length equals 16 residues. Germline V gene sequence: CDR1 SQVTM, CDR2 ANQGSEA. Trimming cost V 4 bases and J 5 bases; bases outside gene matches: 7. Original handling: Using reference gene primer amplification, nucleated cell counts were estimated. The repertoire was sequenced with immunoSEQ multiplex PCR; TCRdb's copy has only in-frame clones and lacks some. D and trimming were read from the DNA, whereas the V and J calls and clone size are those reported in that table. This sample yields under 200,000 clones, of which approximately 85% are seen a single time; more than 5% belongs to the top ten.

The sequence was collected from a woman in her 50s with COVID-19, enrolled during active disease. Sequencing was done on a sample of peripheral blood. The chain is built from TRBV29-1 and TRBJ2-5, with 16 bases that match TRBD2. CDR3 protein: CSVVGTSGGARETQYF. The CDR3 DNA follows: TGCAGCGTTGTCGGGACTAGCGGGGGGGCCCGGGAGACCCAGTACTTC.